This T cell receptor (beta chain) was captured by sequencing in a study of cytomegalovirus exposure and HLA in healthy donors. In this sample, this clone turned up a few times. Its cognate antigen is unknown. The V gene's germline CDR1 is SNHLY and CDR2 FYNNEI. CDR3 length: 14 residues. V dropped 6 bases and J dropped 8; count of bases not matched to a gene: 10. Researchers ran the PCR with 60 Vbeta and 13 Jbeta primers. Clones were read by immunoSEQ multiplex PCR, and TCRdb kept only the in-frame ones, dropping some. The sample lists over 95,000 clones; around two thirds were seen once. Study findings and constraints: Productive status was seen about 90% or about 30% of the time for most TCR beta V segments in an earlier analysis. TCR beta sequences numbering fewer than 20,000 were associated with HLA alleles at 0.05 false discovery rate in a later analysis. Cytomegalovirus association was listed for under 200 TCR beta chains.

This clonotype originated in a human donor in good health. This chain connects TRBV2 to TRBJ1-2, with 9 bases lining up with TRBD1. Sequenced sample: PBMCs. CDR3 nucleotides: TGTGCCAGCAGCCTGACAGGGGGAGGGTGGGGCTACACCTTC. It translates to CASSLTGGGWGYTF. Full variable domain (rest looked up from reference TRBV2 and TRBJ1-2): EPEVTQTPSHQVTQMGQEVILRCVPISNHLYFYWYRQILGQKVEFLVSFYNNEISEKSEIFDDQFSVERPDGSNFTLKIRSTKLEDSAMYFCASSLTGGGWGYTFGSGTRLTVV.